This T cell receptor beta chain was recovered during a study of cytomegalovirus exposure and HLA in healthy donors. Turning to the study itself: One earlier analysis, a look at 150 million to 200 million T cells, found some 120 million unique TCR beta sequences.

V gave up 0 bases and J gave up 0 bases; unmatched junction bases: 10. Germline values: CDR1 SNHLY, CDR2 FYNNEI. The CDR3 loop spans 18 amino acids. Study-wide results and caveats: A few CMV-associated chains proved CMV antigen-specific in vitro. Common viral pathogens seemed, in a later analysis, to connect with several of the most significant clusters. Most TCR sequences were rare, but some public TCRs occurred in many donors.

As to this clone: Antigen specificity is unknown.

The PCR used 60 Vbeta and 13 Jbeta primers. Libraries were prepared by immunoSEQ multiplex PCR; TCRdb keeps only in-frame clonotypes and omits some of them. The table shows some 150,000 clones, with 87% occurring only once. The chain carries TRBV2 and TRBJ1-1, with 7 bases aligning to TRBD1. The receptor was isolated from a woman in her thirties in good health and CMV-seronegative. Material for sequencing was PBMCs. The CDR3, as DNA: TGTGCCAGCAGTGAAGCTGTAGGGGGCCCTTTTATGAACACTGAAGCTTTCTTT. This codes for CASSEAVGGPFMNTEAFF.